The clone carrying this T cell receptor beta chain was detected many times. Its antigen is still unknown. The CDR3 extends 3 residues past the end of the read, so its final part is completed from the germline J gene. Patients and controls were mostly of Caucasian heritage. The table came from immunoSEQ multiplex PCR; TCRdb's copy has only in-frame clones and leaves some out. The profile covers approximately 44,000 clones, none occurring a single time. This record comes from a study of T cell clonality in common variable immunodeficiency. Study findings and constraints: Common variable immunodeficiency TCR beta sequences reportedly had fewer deletions and N-nucleotide insertions.

The CDR3 contains 16 residues. The germline V and J ends were trimmed by 1 base and 2 bases, with 15 bases remaining between them. In germline, CDR1 is SGHVS, CDR2 FNYEAQ. The source is a person between 18 and 75 years old in good health. Sequencing was carried out using peripheral blood mononuclear cells. The chain combines TRBV7-6 with TRBJ2-7, with D possibly matching TRBD1 (7 bases). The covered CDR3 bases are TGTGCCAGCAGCTTAGGCGGAGGGACAGAGACCTACGAG. The encoded protein is CASSLGGGTETYE. The entire CDR3 protein is CASSLGGGTETYEQYF.